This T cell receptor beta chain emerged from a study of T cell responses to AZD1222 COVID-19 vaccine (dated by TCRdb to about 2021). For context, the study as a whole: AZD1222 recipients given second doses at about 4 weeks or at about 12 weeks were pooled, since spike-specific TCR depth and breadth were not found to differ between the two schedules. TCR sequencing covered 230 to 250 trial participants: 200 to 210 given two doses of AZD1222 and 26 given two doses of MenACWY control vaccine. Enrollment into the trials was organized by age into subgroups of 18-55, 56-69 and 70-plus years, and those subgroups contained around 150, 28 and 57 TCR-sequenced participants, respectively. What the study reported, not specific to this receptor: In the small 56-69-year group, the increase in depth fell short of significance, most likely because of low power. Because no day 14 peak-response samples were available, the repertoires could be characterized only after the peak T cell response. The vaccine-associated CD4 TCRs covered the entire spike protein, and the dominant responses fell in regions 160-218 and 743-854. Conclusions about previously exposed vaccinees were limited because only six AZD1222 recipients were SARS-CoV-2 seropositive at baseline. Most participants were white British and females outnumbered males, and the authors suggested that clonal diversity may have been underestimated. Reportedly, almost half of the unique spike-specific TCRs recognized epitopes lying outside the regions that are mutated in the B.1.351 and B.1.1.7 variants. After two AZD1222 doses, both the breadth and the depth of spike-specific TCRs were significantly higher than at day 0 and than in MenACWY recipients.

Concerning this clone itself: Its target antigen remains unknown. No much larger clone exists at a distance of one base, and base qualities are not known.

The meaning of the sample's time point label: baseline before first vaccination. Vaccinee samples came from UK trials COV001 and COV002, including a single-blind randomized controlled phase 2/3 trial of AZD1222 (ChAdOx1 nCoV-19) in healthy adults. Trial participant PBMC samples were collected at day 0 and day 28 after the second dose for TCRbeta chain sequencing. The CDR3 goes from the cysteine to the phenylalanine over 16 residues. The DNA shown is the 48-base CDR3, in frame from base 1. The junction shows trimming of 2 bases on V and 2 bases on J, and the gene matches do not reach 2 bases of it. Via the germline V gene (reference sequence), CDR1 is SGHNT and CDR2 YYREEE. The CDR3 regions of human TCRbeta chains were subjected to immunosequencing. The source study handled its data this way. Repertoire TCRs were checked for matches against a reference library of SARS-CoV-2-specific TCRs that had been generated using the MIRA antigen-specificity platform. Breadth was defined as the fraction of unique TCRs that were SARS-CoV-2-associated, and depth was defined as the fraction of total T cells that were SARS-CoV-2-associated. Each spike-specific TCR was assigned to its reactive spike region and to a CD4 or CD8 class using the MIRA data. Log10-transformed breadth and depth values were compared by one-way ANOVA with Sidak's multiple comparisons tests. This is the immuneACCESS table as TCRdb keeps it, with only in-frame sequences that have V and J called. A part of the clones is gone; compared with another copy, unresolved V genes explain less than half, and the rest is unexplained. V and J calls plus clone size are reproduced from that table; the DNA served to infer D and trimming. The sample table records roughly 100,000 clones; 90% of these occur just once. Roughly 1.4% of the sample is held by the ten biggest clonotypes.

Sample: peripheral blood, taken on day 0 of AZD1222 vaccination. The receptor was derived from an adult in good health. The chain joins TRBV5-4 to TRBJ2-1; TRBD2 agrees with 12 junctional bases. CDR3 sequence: CASSFPSGGAYNEQFF. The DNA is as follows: TGTGCCAGCAGCTTCCCTAGCGGGGGGGCCTACAATGAGCAGTTCTTC.